This entry features one T cell receptor (beta chain) sequence. These data belong to a study of Ad26.COV2.S vaccination and SARS-CoV-2 variants. CDR1 and CDR2 from the germline V gene are DFQATT and SNEGSKA (reference sequence). The CDR3 has 11 amino acids. Trimming cost V 3 bases and J 5 bases, with 7 bases left between them. The treatment here: roughly 18 received Ad26.COV2.S at low or high dose, single or two shots; roughly five received placebo; per-sample allocation not given. The investigators took samples on day 63 after the first vaccine or placebo injection. TCRdb's table, derived via immunoSEQ multiplex PCR, lists solely in-frame clones and lacks some. The top ten hold around 5.5% of the sample, which has around 300,000 clones, 90% seen once.

The chain couples TRBV20-1 to TRBJ1-2; D call uncertain. This specimen was peripheral blood, taken in a trial of Ad26.COV2.S vaccine versus placebo. The receptor was isolated from a person between 18 and 59 years old who received the Ad26.COV2.S COVID-19 vaccine or a placebo. CDR3 region: CSASRSYGYTF. CDR3 nucleotides: TGCAGTGCTAGCAGATCGTATGGCTACACCTTC.